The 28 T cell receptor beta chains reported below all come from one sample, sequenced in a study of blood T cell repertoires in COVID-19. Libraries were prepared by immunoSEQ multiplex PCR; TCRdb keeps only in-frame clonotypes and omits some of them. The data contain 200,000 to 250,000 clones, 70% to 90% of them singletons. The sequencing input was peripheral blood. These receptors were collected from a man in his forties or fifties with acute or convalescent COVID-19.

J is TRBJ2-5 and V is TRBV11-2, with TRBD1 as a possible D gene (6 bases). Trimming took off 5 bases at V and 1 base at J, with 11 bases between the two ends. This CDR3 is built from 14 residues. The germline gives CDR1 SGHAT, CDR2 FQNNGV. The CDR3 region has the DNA TGTGCCAGCAGCCCCCTGACAGGCCAAGAGACCCAGTACTTC. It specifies CASSPLTGQETQYF.

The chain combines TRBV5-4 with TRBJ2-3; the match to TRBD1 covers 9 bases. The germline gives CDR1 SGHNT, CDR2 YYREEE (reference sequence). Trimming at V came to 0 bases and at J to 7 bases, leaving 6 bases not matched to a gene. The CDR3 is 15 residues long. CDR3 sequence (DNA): TGTGCCAGCAGCTTGGAAGGGACAGGGAAAAATACGCAGTATTTT. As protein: CASSLEGTGKNTQYF.

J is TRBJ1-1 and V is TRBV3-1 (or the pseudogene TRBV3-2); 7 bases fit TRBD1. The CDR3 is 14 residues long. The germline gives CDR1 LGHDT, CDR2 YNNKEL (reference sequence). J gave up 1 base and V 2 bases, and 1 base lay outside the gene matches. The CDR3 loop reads CASSQPGGNTEAFF. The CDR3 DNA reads TGTGCCAGCAGCCAACCAGGGGGGAACACTGAAGCTTTCTTT.

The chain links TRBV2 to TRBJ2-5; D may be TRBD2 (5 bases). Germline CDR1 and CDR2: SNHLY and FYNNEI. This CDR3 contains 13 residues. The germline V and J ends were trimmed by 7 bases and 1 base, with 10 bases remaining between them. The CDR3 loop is CASTWAGQETQYF. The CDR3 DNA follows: TGTGCCAGCACCTGGGCGGGCCAAGAGACCCAGTACTTC.

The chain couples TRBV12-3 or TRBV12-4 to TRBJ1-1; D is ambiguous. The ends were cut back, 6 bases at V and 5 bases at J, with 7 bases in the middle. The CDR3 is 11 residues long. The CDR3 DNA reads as TGTGCCAGCAGACTGGAGACTGAAGCTTTCTTT. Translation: CASRLETEAFF.

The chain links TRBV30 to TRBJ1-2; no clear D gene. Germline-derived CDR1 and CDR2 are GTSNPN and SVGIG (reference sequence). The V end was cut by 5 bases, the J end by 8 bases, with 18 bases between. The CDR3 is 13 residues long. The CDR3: CAWGLGEVGGYTF. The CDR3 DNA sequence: TGTGCCTGGGGTCTAGGAGAAGTTGGGGGCTACACCTTC.

In nucleotides, the CDR3 is TGTGCCAGCAGCTTGGGCGGGGGTGCCGATACGCAGTATTTT. Protein: CASSLGGGADTQYF. The chain joins TRBV7-2 to TRBJ2-3; TRBD2 matches 7 bases. With V trimmed by 3 bases and J by 6 bases, 6 bases remained unmatched. Per the germline V gene, CDR1 is SGHTA and CDR2 is FQGNSA. The CDR3 is 14 residues long. The full variable domain, its missing parts supplied by reference TRBV7-2 and TRBJ2-3, is GAGVSQSPSNKVTEKGKDVELRCDPISGHTALYWYRQSLGQGLEFLIYFQGNSAPDKSGLPSDRFSAERTGGSVSTLTIQRTQQEDSAVYLCASSLGGGADTQYFGPGTRLTVL.

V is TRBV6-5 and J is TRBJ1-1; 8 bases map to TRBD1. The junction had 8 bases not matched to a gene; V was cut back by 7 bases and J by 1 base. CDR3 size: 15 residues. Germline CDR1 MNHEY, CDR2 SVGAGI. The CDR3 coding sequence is TGTGCCAGCAATAGGCAGGGGGCCTCGAACACTGAAGCTTTCTTT. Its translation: CASNRQGASNTEAFF.

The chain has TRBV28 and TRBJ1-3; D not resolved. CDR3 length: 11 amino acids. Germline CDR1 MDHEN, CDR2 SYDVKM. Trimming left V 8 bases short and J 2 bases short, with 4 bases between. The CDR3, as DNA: TGTGCCAGCGAGGCTGGAAACACCATATATTTT. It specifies CASEAGNTIYF.

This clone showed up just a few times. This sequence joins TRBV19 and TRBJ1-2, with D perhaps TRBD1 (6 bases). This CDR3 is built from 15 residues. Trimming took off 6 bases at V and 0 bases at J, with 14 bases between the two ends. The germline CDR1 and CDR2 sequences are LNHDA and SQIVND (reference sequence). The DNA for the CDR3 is TGTGCCAGTAGGAACAGGGTAAATTCTAACTATGGCTACACCTTC. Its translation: CASRNRVNSNYGYTF.

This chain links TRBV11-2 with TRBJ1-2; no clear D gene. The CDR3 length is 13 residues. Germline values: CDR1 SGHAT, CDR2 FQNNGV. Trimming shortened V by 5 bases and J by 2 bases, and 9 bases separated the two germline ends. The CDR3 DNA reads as TGTGCCAGCAGCCATGGCAGGAACTATGGCTACACCTTC. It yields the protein CASSHGRNYGYTF.

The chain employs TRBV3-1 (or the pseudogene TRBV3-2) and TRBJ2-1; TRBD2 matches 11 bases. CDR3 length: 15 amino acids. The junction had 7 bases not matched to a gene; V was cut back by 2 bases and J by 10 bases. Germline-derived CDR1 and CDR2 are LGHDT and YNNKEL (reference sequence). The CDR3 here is CASSQSVAGGREQFF. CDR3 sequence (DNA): TGTGCCAGCAGCCAATCGGTAGCGGGGGGGCGGGAGCAGTTCTTC.

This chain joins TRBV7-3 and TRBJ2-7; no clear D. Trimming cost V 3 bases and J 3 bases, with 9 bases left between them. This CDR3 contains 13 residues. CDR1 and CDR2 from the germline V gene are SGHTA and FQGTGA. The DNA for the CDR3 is TGTGCCAGCAGCTTGGGCCATAACTACGAGCAGTACTTC. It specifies CASSLGHNYEQYF.

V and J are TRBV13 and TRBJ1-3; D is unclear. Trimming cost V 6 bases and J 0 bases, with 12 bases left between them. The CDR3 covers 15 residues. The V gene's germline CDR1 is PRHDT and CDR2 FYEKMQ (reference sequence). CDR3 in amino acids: CASRHIQDSGNTIYF. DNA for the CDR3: TGTGCCAGCAGACACATCCAAGACTCTGGAAACACCATATATTTT.

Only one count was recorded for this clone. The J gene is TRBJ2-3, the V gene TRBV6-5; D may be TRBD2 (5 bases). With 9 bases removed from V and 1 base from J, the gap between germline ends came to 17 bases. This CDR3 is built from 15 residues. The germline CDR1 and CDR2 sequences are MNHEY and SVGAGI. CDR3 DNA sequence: TGTGCCAGTAACCCCGGGGTATTGGGCACAGATACGCAGTATTTT. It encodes CASNPGVLGTDTQYF.

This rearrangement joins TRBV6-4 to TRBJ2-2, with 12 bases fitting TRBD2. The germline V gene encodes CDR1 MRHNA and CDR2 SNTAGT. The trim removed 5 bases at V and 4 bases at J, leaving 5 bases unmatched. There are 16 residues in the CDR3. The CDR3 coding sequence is TGTGCCAGCAGTCTAGCGGGGGGGCCAAGCACCGGGGAGCTGTTTTTT. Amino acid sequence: CASSLAGGPSTGELFF.

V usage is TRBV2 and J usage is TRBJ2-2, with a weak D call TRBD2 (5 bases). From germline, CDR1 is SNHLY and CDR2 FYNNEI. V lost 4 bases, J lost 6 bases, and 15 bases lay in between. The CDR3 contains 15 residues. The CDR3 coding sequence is TGTGCCAGCAGTGGAGGTGGCCTAGCCCCCGGGGAGCTGTTTTTT. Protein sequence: CASSGGGLAPGELFF.

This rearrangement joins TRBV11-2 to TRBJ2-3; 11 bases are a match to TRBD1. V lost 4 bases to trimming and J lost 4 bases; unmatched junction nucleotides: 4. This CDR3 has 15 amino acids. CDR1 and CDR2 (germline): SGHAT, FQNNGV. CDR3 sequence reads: CASSWGQGVADTQYF. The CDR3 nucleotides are TGTGCCAGCAGCTGGGGACAGGGGGTGGCAGATACGCAGTATTTT.

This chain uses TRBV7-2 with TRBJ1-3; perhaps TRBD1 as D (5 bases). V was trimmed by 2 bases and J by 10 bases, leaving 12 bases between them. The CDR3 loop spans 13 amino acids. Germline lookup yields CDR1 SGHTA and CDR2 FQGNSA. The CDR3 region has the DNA TGTGCCAGCAGCTTAAATTCGCAGGGAACCATATATTTT. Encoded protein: CASSLNSQGTIYF.

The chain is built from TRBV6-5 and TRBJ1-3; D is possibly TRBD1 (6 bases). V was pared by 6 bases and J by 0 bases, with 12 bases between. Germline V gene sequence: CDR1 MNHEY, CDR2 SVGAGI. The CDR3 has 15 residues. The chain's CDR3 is CASRPGDPSGNTIYF. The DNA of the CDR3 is TGTGCCAGCAGACCAGGGGACCCCTCTGGAAACACCATATATTTT.

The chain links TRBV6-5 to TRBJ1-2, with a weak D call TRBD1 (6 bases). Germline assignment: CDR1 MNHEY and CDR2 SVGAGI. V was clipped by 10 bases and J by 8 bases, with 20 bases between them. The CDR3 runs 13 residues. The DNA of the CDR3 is TGTGCCACCGCTTACAGTACAAGGGGGGGCTACACCTTC. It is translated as CATAYSTRGGYTF.

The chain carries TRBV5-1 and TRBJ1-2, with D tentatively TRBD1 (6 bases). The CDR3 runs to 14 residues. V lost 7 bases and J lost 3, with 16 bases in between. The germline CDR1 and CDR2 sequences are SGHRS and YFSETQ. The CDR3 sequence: CASDAGGGYYGYTF. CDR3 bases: TGCGCCAGCGACGCTGGGGGGGGCTACTATGGCTACACCTTC.

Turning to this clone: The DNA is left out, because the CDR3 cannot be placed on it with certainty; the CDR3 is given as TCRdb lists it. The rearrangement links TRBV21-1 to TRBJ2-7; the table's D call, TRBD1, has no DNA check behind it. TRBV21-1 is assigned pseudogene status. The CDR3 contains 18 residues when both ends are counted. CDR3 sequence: CASSKDVGRGTPSYEQYF.

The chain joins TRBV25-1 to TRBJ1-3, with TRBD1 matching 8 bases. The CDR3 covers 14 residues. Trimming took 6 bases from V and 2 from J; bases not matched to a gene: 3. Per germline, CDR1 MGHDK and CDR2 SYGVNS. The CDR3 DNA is TGTGCCAGCAGATCAGGGGGCACTGGAAACACCATATATTTT. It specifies CASRSGGTGNTIYF.

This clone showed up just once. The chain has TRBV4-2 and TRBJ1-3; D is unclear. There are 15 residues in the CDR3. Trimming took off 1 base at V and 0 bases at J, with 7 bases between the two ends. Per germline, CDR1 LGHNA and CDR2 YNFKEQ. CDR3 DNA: TGTGCCAGCAGCCAAGTAGCGATCTCTGGAAACACCATATATTTT. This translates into CASSQVAISGNTIYF.

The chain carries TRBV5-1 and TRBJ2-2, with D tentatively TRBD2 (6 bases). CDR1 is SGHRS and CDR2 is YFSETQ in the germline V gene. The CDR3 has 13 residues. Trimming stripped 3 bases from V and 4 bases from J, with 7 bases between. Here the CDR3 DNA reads TGCGCCAGCAGCTGGGGGGTCACCGGGGAGCTGTTTTTT. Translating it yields CASSWGVTGELFF.

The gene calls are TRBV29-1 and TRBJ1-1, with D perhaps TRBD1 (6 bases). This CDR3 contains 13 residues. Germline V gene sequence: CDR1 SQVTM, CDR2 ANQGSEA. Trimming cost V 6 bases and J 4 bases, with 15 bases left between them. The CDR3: CSVGTCDGTEAFF. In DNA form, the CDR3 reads TGCAGCGTAGGGACATGCGACGGCACTGAAGCTTTCTTT.

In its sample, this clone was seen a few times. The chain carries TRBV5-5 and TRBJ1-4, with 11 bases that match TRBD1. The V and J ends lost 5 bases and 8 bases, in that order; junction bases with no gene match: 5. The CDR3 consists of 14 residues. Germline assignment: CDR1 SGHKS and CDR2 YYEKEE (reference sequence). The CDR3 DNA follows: TGTGCCAGCAGTATGGACAGGGGGCTCGAAAAACTGTTTTTT. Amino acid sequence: CASSMDRGLEKLFF.